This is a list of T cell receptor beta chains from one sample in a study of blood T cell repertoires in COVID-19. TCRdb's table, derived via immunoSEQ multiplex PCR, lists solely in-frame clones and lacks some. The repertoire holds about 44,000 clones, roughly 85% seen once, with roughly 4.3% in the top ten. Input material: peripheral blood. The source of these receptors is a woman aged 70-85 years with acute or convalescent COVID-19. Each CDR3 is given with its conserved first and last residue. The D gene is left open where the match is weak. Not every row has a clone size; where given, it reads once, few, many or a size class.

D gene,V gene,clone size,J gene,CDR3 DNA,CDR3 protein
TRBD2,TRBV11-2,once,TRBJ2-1,TGTGCCAGCAGCCCTAGACTAGCGGTTGGGAATGAGCAGTTCTTC,CASSPRLAVGNEQFF
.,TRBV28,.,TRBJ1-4,TGTGCCAGCAGTTCGGGGGAAGTGGGTGAAAAACTGTTTTTT,CASSSGEVGEKLFF
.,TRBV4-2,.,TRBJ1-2,TGTGCCAGCAGTCAAACAGGGCTTACAAGTCGTGGCTACACCTTC,CASSQTGLTSRGYTF
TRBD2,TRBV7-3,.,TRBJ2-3,TGTGCCAGCAGCTCGGGGGGGAGAACAGATACGCAGTATTTT,CASSSGGRTDTQYF
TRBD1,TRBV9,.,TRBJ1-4,TGTGCCAGCAGCCCACAGGGGGTATGGGAAAAACTGTTTTTT,CASSPQGVWEKLFF
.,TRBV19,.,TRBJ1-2,TGTGCCAGTAGTATACCGGCAGGCCGTGGCTACACCTTC,CASSIPAGRGYTF
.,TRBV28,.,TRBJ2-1,TGTGCCAGCAGTTTAGAGGGGGAAAGGAATGAGCAGTTCTTC,CASSLEGERNEQFF
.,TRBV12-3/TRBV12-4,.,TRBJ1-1,TGTGCCAGCAGCCTGACAGGATACACTGAAGCTTTCTTT,CASSLTGYTEAFF
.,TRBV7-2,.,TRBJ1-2,TGTGCCAGCAGTTCGTGGGCGAACTATGGCTACACCTTC,CASSSWANYGYTF
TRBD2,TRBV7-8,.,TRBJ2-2,TGTGCCAGCAGCTTCCTCGGGAGGAGCACCGGGGAGCTGTTTTTT,CASSFLGRSTGELFF
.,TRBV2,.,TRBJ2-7,TGTGCCAGCAGTCTTCGGGGGTCCTACGAGCAGTACTTC,CASSLRGSYEQYF
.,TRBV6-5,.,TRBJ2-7,TGTGCCAGCAGTCGGGTGGGAGCCTACGAGCAGTACTTC,CASSRVGAYEQYF
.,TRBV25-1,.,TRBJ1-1,TGTGCCAGCAGTGGTATGAACACTGAAGCTTTCTTT,CASSGMNTEAFF
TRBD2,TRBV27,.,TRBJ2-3,TGTGCCAGCAGACCTCGACTAGCGGGAGCTGGTACAGATACGCAGTATTTT,CASRPRLAGAGTDTQYF
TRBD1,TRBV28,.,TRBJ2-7,TGTGCCAGCGGGGCCCCGGGACAGGGCTCCTACGAGCAGTACTTC,CASGAPGQGSYEQYF
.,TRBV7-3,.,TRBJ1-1,TGTGCCAGCAGGTTGGTCGCGGGCACTGAAGCTTTCTTT,CASRLVAGTEAFF
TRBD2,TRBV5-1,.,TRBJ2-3,TGCGCCAGCAGTTCTGGACTAGCGGAACCAGGAGATACGCAGTATTTT,CASSSGLAEPGDTQYF
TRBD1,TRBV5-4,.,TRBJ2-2,TGTGCCAGCAGCTTGGGACAGGGGGTCCCGAACACCGGGGAGCTGTTTTTT,CASSLGQGVPNTGELFF
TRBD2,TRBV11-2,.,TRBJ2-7,TGTGCCAGCAGTTTAGCGGGACTGGCGTACGAGCAGTACTTC,CASSLAGLAYEQYF
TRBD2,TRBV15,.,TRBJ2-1,TGTGCCACCAGCAGAGGGCTAGCGGGAGGAGATAATGAGCAGTTCTTC,CATSRGLAGGDNEQFF
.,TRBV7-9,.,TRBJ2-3,TGTGCCAGCAGCTTGGAGGCAACCAATCTGTATTTT,CASSLEATNLYF
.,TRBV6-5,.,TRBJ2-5,TGTGCCAGCACTCTACCCTCGACAGTACAAGAGACCCAGTACTTC,CASTLPSTVQETQYF
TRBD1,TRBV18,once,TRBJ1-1,TGTGCCAGCTCACCAAACAGGGGGCCGGGTGAAGCTTTCTTT,CASSPNRGPGEAFF
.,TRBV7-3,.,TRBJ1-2,TGTGCCAGCAGCTTAGGAGGGATGGACTATGGCTACACCTTC,CASSLGGMDYGYTF
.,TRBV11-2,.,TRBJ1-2,TGTGCCAGCAGCTTAGGCCTCCAGGGCTTGGATGGCTACACCTTC,CASSLGLQGLDGYTF
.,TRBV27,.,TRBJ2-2,TGTGCCAGCAGTTTAGGGAGGGGGACCGGGGAGCTGTTTTTT,CASSLGRGTGELFF
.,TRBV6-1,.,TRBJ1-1,TGTGCCAGCAGTGAACCAGGGATGGAAACTGAAGCTTTCTTT,CASSEPGMETEAFF
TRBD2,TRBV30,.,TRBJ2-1,TGTGCCTGTAAGGGACTAGCCAACAATGAGCAGTTCTTC,CACKGLANNEQFF
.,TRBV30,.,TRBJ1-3,TGTGCCTGCAACCGACAGCTCAGCTCTGGAAACACCATATATTTT,CACNRQLSSGNTIYF
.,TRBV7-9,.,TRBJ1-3,TGTGCCAGCAGCTTTGGACAGTTCCCTGGAAACACCATATATTTT,CASSFGQFPGNTIYF
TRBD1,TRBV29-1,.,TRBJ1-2,TGCAGCGTTGGGACAGGGGGCACCTATGGCTACACCTTC,CSVGTGGTYGYTF
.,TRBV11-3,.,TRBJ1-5,TGTGCCAGCAGCTTGGGTTCGGACCGCCCGGGGCAGCCCCAGCATTTT,CASSLGSDRPGQPQHF
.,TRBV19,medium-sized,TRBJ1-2,TGTGCCAGTAGTATAGGGCAGGGCAGGATCAACTATGGCTACACCTTC,CASSIGQGRINYGYTF
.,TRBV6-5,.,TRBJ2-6,TGTGCCAGCAGTTATCAAACAGCCTCTGGGGCCAACGTCCTGACTTTC,CASSYQTASGANVLTF
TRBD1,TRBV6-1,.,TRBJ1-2,TGTGCCAGCAGTGAACGGGTTGGGACAGGCTATGGCTACACCTTC,CASSERVGTGYGYTF
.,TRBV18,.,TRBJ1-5,TGTGCCAGCTCACCAACGGGGGTAAGCAATCAGCCCCAGCATTTT,CASSPTGVSNQPQHF
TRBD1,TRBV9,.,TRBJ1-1,TGTGCCAGCAGCGTTAAGGGGGCGGCGACTGAAGCTTTCTTT,CASSVKGAATEAFF
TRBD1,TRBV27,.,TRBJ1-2,TGTGCCAGCAGCCCGGGACAGCGATATGGCTACACCTTC,CASSPGQRYGYTF
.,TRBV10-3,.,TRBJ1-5,TGTGCCATCAGCGCCTCCGAGATCAATCCCCAGCATTTT,CAISASEINPQHF
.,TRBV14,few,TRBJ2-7,TGTGCCAGCAGCCAGGCTGGGGCGGCCGGAGAGCAGTACTTC,CASSQAGAAGEQYF
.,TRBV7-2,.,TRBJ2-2,TGTGCCAGCAGCCGGGGCGGGGAGCTGTTTTTT,CASSRGGELFF
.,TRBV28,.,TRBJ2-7,TGTGCCAGCAGTTTCGGAGGGCAGTACGAGCAGTACTTC,CASSFGGQYEQYF
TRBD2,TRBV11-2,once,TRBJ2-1,TGTGCCAGCAGCTACCGGACTAGCGGGCCCACTGGAAATGAGCAGTTCTTC,CASSYRTSGPTGNEQFF
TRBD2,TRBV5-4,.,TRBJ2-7,TGTGCCAGCAGCCACCAGTCTGGCGGGAGATTCTACGAGCAGTACTTC,CASSHQSGGRFYEQYF